This T cell receptor (beta chain) was observed in a study of OX40 agonist ivuxolimab in advanced cancers. Turning to the study itself: At under 85% male, the cohort had a mean age of approximately 60 years, ranging from roughly 20 to 80.

Concerning this clone: The target antigen is unknown.

Per the germline V gene, CDR1 is MNHEY and CDR2 is SMNVEV (reference sequence). The V gene lost 5 bases and the J gene lost 0 bases, with 12 bases spanning the gap. The CDR3 has 15 residues. Only in-frame clones appear in the TCRdb table, and some are missing; sequencing was by immunoSEQ multiplex PCR. The top ten clones hold 13% to 15% of a sample with tens of thousands of clones, about 89% of them seen once. Study-level results: Clonal expansion by week 6 occurred in CD4+ and CD8+ blood T cells (at 0.1 to 3.0 mg/kg). On average, CD8+ T cells showed a greater number of expanded clones than CD4+.

Sample: CD4+ or CD8+ T cells sorted from blood, taken in a trial of the OX40 agonist ivuxolimab. The sequence derives from an adult with an advanced solid tumor such as melanoma, head and neck, liver or kidney cancer. The chain joins TRBV27 to TRBJ2-3; D is unclear. The CDR3 loop is CASSQLRSSTDTQYF. The CDR3 DNA sequence: TGTGCCAGCAGTCAACTAAGGAGTAGCACAGATACGCAGTATTTT.